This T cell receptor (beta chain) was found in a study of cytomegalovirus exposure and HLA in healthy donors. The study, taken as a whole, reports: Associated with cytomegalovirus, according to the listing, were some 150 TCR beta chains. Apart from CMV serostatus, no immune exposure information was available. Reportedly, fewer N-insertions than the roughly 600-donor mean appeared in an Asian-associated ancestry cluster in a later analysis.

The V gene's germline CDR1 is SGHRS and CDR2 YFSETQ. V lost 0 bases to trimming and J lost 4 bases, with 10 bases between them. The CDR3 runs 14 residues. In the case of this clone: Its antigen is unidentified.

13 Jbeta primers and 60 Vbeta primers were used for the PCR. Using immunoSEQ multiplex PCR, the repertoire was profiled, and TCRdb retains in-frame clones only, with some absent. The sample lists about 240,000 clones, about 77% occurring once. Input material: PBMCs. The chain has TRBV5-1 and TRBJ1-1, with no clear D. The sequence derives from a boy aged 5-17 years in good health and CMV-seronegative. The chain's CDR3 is CASSLEPSITEAFF. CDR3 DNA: TGCGCCAGCAGCTTGGAGCCGAGCATCACTGAAGCTTTCTTT.